Presented here are 30 T cell receptor beta chains from one specimen sequenced in a study of cytomegalovirus exposure and HLA in healthy donors. PCR used 60 Vbeta primers and 13 Jbeta primers. Assay: immunoSEQ multiplex PCR; the TCRdb copy retains only in-frame clones and omits some. This sample has 120,000 or so clones; roughly 77% occur once, and the top ten carry about 2%. Sequencing was done on a sample of PBMCs. These receptors were collected from a man younger than 35 in good health and CMV-seronegative.

J is TRBJ2-3 and V is TRBV7-9, with a tentative D call TRBD2 (6 bases). Germline CDR1 reads SEHNR; CDR2 reads FQNEAQ (reference sequence). V was clipped by 5 bases and J by 6 bases, with 21 bases between them. This CDR3 spans 16 amino acids. The CDR3 reads CASSPPYRDSRDTQYF. Here the CDR3 DNA reads TGTGCCAGCAGCCCACCATATAGGGACTCCAGGGATACGCAGTATTTT. Combining the CDR3 with reference TRBV7-9 and TRBJ2-3 gives the whole variable domain DTGVSQNPRHKITKRGQNVTFRCDPISEHNRLYWYRQTLGQGPEFLTYFQNEAQLEKSRLLSDRFSAERPKGSFSTLEIQRTEQGDSAMYLCASSPPYRDSRDTQYFGPGTRLTVL.

This chain's CDR3 is CASSLGQGGTWQYF. The CDR3 nucleotides are TGTGCCAGCAGCTTGGGACAGGGGGGTACGTGGCAGTACTTC. This rearrangement joins TRBV5-8 to TRBJ2-7; 9 nucleotides line up with TRBD1. CDR3 size: 14 residues. Germline V gene sequence: CDR1 SGHTS, CDR2 YDEGEE. Trimming took 0 bases from V and 9 from J; bases not matched to a gene: 7.

The rearrangement joins TRBV7-2 to TRBJ1-1; D is uncertain. Germline CDR1 is SGHTA and CDR2 is FQGNSA. Between the trimmed V and J ends, which lost 2 bases and 2 bases, there was a span of 12 bases. This CDR3 contains 15 residues. The CDR3 DNA reads TGTGCCAGCAGCTTATATCGGGGAGTTAACACTGAAGCTTTCTTT. The encoded protein is CASSLYRGVNTEAFF.

This sequence joins TRBV14 and TRBJ2-1, with 8 bases that match TRBD2. The germline V gene has CDR1 SGHDN and CDR2 FVKESK. With V trimmed by 4 bases and J by 3 bases, 14 bases remained unmatched. The CDR3 contains 18 residues. In DNA, the CDR3 is TGTGCCAGCAGCCCATTTTCGGGGGGGCCTCTAATCTACAATGAGCAGTTCTTC. It translates to CASSPFSGGPLIYNEQFF.

J is TRBJ2-2 and V is TRBV9; D unresolved. The CDR3 loop spans 15 amino acids. Germline V gives CDR1 SGDLS, CDR2 YYNGEE. Trimming cost V 1 base and J 2 bases, with 9 bases left between them. CDR3 amino acids: CASSVLASNTGELFF. In nucleotides, the CDR3 is TGTGCCAGCAGCGTACTCGCAAGCAACACCGGGGAGCTGTTTTTT.

V usage is TRBV14 and J usage is TRBJ2-2, with D tentatively TRBD1 (5 bases). The V end lost 1 base, the J end lost 1 base, and 7 bases lay between the germline ends. The CDR3 is made up of 15 amino acids. Germline V gives CDR1 SGHDN, CDR2 FVKESK. CDR3 sequence: CASSQVTGNTGELFF. The CDR3 region has the DNA TGTGCCAGCAGCCAAGTTACAGGGAACACCGGGGAGCTGTTTTTT.

The J gene is TRBJ1-1, the V gene TRBV7-3; tentatively, D is TRBD1 (6 bases). V lost 1 base, J lost 1 base, and 16 bases lay in between. Per germline, CDR1 SGHTA and CDR2 FQGTGA. This CDR3 comprises 17 residues. This CDR3 is CASSLRGGSGANTEAFF. CDR3 DNA sequence: TGTGCCAGCAGCTTAAGGGGGGGTTCGGGGGCGAACACTGAAGCTTTCTTT.

The chain links TRBV10-2 to TRBJ2-3; TRBD2 aligns across 10 bases. Germline V gene sequence: CDR1 WSHSY, CDR2 SAAADI. The CDR3 has 19 residues. The ends lost 0 bases at V and 2 bases at J; junction bases unmatched: 11. CDR3 residues: CASSESSGVAGGNTDTQYF. The CDR3 DNA is TGCGCCAGCAGTGAGTCGAGCGGGGTAGCGGGGGGTAACACAGATACGCAGTATTTT.

V is TRBV7-9 and J is TRBJ1-4; perhaps TRBD1 as D (5 bases). Germline V gene sequence: CDR1 SEHNR, CDR2 FQNEAQ (reference sequence). The CDR3 loop spans 14 amino acids. Trimming stripped 2 bases from V and 3 bases from J, with 7 bases between. This chain's CDR3 is CASSLSQANEKLFF. CDR3 DNA sequence: TGTGCCAGCAGCTTATCACAGGCTAATGAAAAACTGTTTTTT.

This chain links TRBV11-3 with TRBJ2-1; TRBD2 agrees at 8 bases. Trimming at V came to 0 bases and at J to 8 bases, leaving 6 bases not matched to a gene. CDR1 and CDR2 (germline): SGHNT, YENEEA. The CDR3 extends over 15 amino acids. CDR3 nucleotides: TGTGCCAGCAGCTTAGAGGCGGGGGGCGGCTATGAGCAGTTCTTC. Translated, it gives CASSLEAGGGYEQFF.

The rearrangement joins TRBV27 to TRBJ2-1; D is uncertain. Per germline, CDR1 MNHEY and CDR2 SMNVEV (reference sequence). The V end was cut by 0 bases, the J end by 7 bases, with 10 bases between. This CDR3 spans 14 amino acids. The CDR3 DNA follows: TGTGCCAGCAGTTTATCGGGCCAGTTAAATGAGCAGTTCTTC. This sequence encodes CASSLSGQLNEQFF.

This chain joins TRBV5-1 and TRBJ2-5; 12 bases fit TRBD2. V shed 4 bases, J shed 1 base, and the junction held 5 bases outside the gene matches. Germline V gives CDR1 SGHRS, CDR2 YFSETQ. This CDR3 region has 16 residues. CDR3 region: CASSPGLAGRQETQYF. The CDR3 coding sequence is TGCGCCAGCAGCCCAGGACTAGCGGGGCGCCAAGAGACCCAGTACTTC.

The V call is TRBV19, the J call TRBJ1-2, with a tentative D call TRBD1 (6 bases). Trimming removed 4 bases at V and 8 bases at J, with 14 bases between. Looked up from germline, CDR1 is LNHDA and CDR2 is SQIVND (reference sequence). The CDR3 totals 13 residues. The CDR3 DNA reads TGTGCCAGTAGTAAGCCAGGGGAAGAAGGCTACACCTTC. It encodes CASSKPGEEGYTF.

The chain couples TRBV9 to TRBJ1-1, with D uncertain. V lost 1 base, J lost 6 bases, and 10 bases lay in between. There are 13 residues in the CDR3. CDR1 and CDR2 from the germline V gene are SGDLS and YYNGEE. The CDR3 region has the DNA TGTGCCAGCAGCGTAAGCGCATTCTCTGAAGCTTTCTTT. This sequence encodes CASSVSAFSEAFF. Supplemented by reference TRBV9 and TRBJ1-1, the full variable domain reads DSGVTQTPKHLITATGQRVTLRCSPRSGDLSVYWYQQSLDQGLQFLIQYYNGEERAKGNILERFSAQQFPDLHSELNLSSLELGDSALYFCASSVSAFSEAFFGQGTRLTVV.

About this clone: The germline gene is not matched at one end of the junction; a read error may be the cause. This sequence joins TRBV7-9 and TRBJ2-7; D gene uncertain. Germline V gene lookup returns CDR1 SEHNR and CDR2 FQNEAQ (reference sequence). CDR3 length: 11 amino acids. CDR3 in amino acids: CSSSSSYEQYF. CDR3 bases: TGTTCCAGCAGCTCATCCTACGAGCAGTACTTC.

V is TRBV6-5 and J is TRBJ1-1; 8 bases align to TRBD1. V shed 7 bases and J 2 bases; nucleotides not matched to a gene: 12. The CDR3 is 16 residues long. Germline loops: CDR1 MNHEY, CDR2 SVGAGI. In DNA form, the CDR3 reads TGTGCCAGCACCTACTCGGACAGGGTTAGAAACACTGAAGCTTTCTTT. It translates to CASTYSDRVRNTEAFF.

This clone was picked up a small number of times. This chain links TRBV14 with TRBJ2-5, with TRBD2 matching over 8 bases. Germline CDR1 SGHDN, CDR2 FVKESK. The V segment lost 4 bases and the J segment 2 bases; nucleotides outside the gene matches: 6. The CDR3 spans 15 residues. Written as DNA, the CDR3 is TGTGCCAGCAGCCGGGTAGCGGGGCCTCAAGAGACCCAGTACTTC. Amino acid sequence: CASSRVAGPQETQYF. The full variable domain, its missing parts supplied by reference TRBV14 and TRBJ2-5, is EAGVTQFPSHSVIEKGQTVTLRCDPISGHDNLYWYRRVMGKEIKFLLHFVKESKQDESGMPNNRFLAERTGGTYSTLKVQPAELEDSGVYFCASSRVAGPQETQYFGPGTRLLVL.

The chain uses TRBV6-4 and TRBJ2-7, with D possibly matching TRBD2 (5 bases). CDR3 size: 12 residues. With 2 bases removed from V and 5 bases from J, the gap between germline ends came to 7 bases. Germline V CDR1 and CDR2: MRHNA, SNTAGT. The CDR3 loop is CASSDEGDEQYF. CDR3 bases: TGTGCCAGCAGTGACGAGGGTGACGAGCAGTACTTC.

The chain uses TRBV4-1 and TRBJ2-7, with 15 bases that match TRBD2. Germline trimming cut 4 bases from V and 0 bases from J; bases unmatched to any gene: 7. This CDR3 comprises 18 residues. Germline CDR1 is MGHRA and CDR2 is YSYEKL. The CDR3 nucleotides are TGCGCCAGCAGCCCCCGGACTAGCGGGGGGGCCTTCTCCTACGAGCAGTACTTC. Protein: CASSPRTSGGAFSYEQYF.

This chain connects TRBV4-1 to TRBJ1-6; weak D call: TRBD1 (5 bases). V lost 1 base to trimming and J lost 6 bases, with 16 bases between them. This CDR3 spans 17 amino acids. Germline V gives CDR1 MGHRA, CDR2 YSYEKL. The CDR3 nucleotides are TGCGCCAGCAGCCAAGGGGCGGGACGGAGTTTTAATTCACCCCTCCACTTT. This codes for CASSQGAGRSFNSPLHF.

The chain uses TRBV2 and TRBJ2-1; no reliable D call. Germline CDR1 and CDR2: SNHLY and FYNNEI. V was cut by 10 bases and J by 0 bases, with 13 bases left in between. The CDR3 has 14 residues. The CDR3: CAINPQDSYNEQFF. The CDR3 region has the DNA TGTGCCATCAATCCCCAGGACTCCTACAATGAGCAGTTCTTC. Complete variable domain (other parts from reference TRBV2 and TRBJ2-1): EPEVTQTPSHQVTQMGQEVILRCVPISNHLYFYWYRQILGQKVEFLVSFYNNEISEKSEIFDDQFSVERPDGSNFTLKIRSTKLEDSAMYFCAINPQDSYNEQFFGPGTRLTVL.

V gene TRBV18 combines with J gene TRBJ1-2; 7 bases agree with TRBD1. V dropped 3 bases and J dropped 2; count of bases not matched to a gene: 6. Germline V gene lookup returns CDR1 KGHSH and CDR2 LQKENI. The CDR3 loop spans 15 amino acids. As DNA, the CDR3 is TGTGCCAGCTCACCCAAAGAGGGGGCGAACTATGGCTACACCTTC. The encoded protein is CASSPKEGANYGYTF.

The chain joins TRBV18 to TRBJ2-7; the D gene is possibly TRBD1 (5 bases). The length of the CDR3 is 16 residues. In germline, CDR1 is KGHSH, CDR2 LQKENI. Between the trimmed V and J ends, which lost 0 bases and 0 bases, there was a span of 12 bases. CDR3 amino acids: CASSPPGRGLSYEQYF. CDR3 nucleotide sequence: TGTGCCAGCTCACCACCGGGTAGGGGCCTCTCCTACGAGCAGTACTTC. The full variable domain, in which reference TRBV18 and TRBJ2-7 provide the parts outside the CDR3, is NAGVMQNPRHLVRRRGQEARLRCSPMKGHSHVYWYRQLPEEGLKFMVYLQKENIIDESGMPKERFSAEFPKEGPSILRIQQVVRGDSAAYFCASSPPGRGLSYEQYFGPGTRLTVT.

For this clone: Distinct nucleotide sequences in the sample also encode this CDR3. The chain joins TRBV5-1 to TRBJ2-5; 7 bases map to TRBD1. The germline gives CDR1 SGHRS, CDR2 YFSETQ. The CDR3 runs to 14 residues. V was pared by 5 bases and J by 2 bases, with 6 bases of the junction left unmatched. CDR3 in DNA: TGCGCCAGCAGTTCCGCAGGGGGACAAGAGACCCAGTACTTC. Amino acids: CASSSAGGQETQYF.

The chain couples TRBV25-1 to TRBJ2-1; a possible D gene is TRBD1 (6 bases). The CDR3 is made up of 15 amino acids. V gave up 0 bases and J gave up 5 bases, with 11 bases separating them. Germline V gene lookup returns CDR1 MGHDK and CDR2 SYGVNS. The CDR3 DNA follows: TGTGCCAGCAGTGAATATATAGGGACAAACAATGAGCAGTTCTTC. The encoded protein is CASSEYIGTNNEQFF. The variable domain in full, with the rest retrieved from reference TRBV25-1 and TRBJ2-1, is EADIYQTPRYLVIGTGKKITLECSQTMGHDKMYWYQQDPGMELHLIHYSYGVNSTEKGDLSSESTVSRIRTEHFPLTLESARPSHTSQYLCASSEYIGTNNEQFFGPGTRLTVL.

The chain links TRBV2 to TRBJ1-5; 8 positions match TRBD1. Germline-derived CDR1 and CDR2 are SNHLY and FYNNEI. V was pared by 6 bases and J by 0 bases, with 4 bases of the junction left unmatched. CDR3 size: 15 residues. CDR3 nucleotide sequence: TGTGCCAGCAGATGGGACAGGACTAGCAATCAGCCCCAGCATTTT. Its protein product is CASRWDRTSNQPQHF.

V usage is TRBV29-1 and J usage is TRBJ2-7; D not resolved. Germline loops: CDR1 SQVTM, CDR2 ANQGSEA. V dropped 5 bases and J dropped 7 bases, with 12 bases sitting between them. The CDR3 sequence is 11 residues long. The CDR3 sequence is CSVNWLREQYF. The CDR3 DNA reads TGCAGCGTTAATTGGTTGAGGGAGCAGTACTTC.

This sequence joins TRBV7-2 and TRBJ2-1; 10 nucleotides match TRBD2. The CDR3 has 18 residues. Trimming cost V 2 bases and J 9 bases; bases outside gene matches: 16. Germline V gene data show CDR1 as SGHTA and CDR2 as FQGNSA. The CDR3 loop reads CASSLRARTSGGVVEQFF. The CDR3, as DNA: TGTGCCAGCAGCTTACGAGCCCGGACTAGCGGAGGAGTGGTTGAGCAGTTCTTC.

This clone was seen only once. This chain links TRBV4-1 with TRBJ1-5; weak D call: TRBD1 (5 bases). Looked up from germline, CDR1 is MGHRA and CDR2 is YSYEKL. V lost 3 bases, J lost 0 bases, and 15 bases lay in between. CDR3 length: 17 amino acids. The CDR3 DNA reads TGCGCCAGCAGCCAGGTACTACAGGTGACTAGCAATCAGCCCCAGCATTTT. As protein: CASSQVLQVTSNQPQHF.

The chain employs TRBV6-6 and TRBJ1-4; 7 nucleotides agree with TRBD1. V dropped 3 bases and J dropped 5; count of bases not matched to a gene: 6. The CDR3 length is 15 residues. Germline loops: CDR1 MNHNY, CDR2 SVGAGI (reference sequence). Written as DNA, the CDR3 is TGTGCCAGCAGTTATTTCGACAGGGTGAATGAAAAACTGTTTTTT. It specifies CASSYFDRVNEKLFF.